This paragraph covers one T cell receptor (beta chain) sequence. Its antigen is still unknown. PCR involved 60 Vbeta and 13 Jbeta primers. Data came from immunoSEQ multiplex PCR; TCRdb stores just in-frame clones and leaves some out. The table shows 300,000 or so clones, with 84% occurring only once. The CDR3 sequence is 16 residues long. Germline V CDR1 and CDR2: LGHNA, YSLEER. Trimming shortened V by 1 base and J by 0 bases, and 11 bases separated the two germline ends. The sample is drawn from a study of cytomegalovirus exposure and HLA in healthy donors. Regarding the study as a whole: The listing of 150 or so TCR beta chains classed them as cytomegalovirus-associated.

This chain links TRBV4-3 with TRBJ2-3; D is possibly TRBD2 (5 bases). This sequence originates from a woman between 40 and 55 years old in good health and CMV-seropositive. Sequenced: PBMCs. In DNA, the CDR3 is TGCGCCAGCAGCCAAGCGGGATTGTCTAGCACAGATACGCAGTATTTT. Translation: CASSQAGLSSTDTQYF.